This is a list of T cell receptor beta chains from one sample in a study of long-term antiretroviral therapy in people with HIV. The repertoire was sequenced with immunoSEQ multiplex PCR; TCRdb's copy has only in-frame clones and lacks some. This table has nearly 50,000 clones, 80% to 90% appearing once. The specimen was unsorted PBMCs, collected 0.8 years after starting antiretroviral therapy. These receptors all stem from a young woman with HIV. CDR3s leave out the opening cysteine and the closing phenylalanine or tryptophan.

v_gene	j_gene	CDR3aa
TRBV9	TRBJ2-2	ASSAGQGARTGELF
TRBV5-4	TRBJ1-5	ASSLGGGISNQPQH
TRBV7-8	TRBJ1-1	ASSLGGLNTEAF
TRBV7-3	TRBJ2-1	ASSSPGLAVNEQF
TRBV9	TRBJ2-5	ASSTGNSKRETQY
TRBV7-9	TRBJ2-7	ASSLGAGETGEQY
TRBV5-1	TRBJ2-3	ASSTGLAEGDTQY
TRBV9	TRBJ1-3	ASSVDGSGNTIY
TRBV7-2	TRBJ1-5	ASSPDRGSQPQH
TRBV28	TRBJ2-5	ASSLERVQETQY
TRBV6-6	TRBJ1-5	ASSFPQGGLGQPQH
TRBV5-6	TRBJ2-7	ASSWLGAETVYEQY
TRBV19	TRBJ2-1	ATGPSPHEQF
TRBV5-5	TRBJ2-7	ASSFQGGPSYEQY
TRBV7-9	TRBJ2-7	ASSLAPGSYEQY
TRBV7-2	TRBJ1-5	ASRGQGNQPQH
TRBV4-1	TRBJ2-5	ASSPRLAGGPRETQY
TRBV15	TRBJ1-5	ATDGNSNQPQH
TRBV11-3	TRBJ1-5	ASSLQGSYQPQH
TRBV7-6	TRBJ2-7	ASRSLYEQY
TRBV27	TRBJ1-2	ASSPGNIGVGYT
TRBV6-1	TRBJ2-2	ASTTTETGELF
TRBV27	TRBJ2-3	ASSPAGGGTDTQY
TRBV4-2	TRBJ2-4	ASSQPLDRDGAKNIQY